This is a list of T cell receptor beta chains from one sample in a study of cytomegalovirus exposure and HLA in healthy donors. TCRdb's table, derived via immunoSEQ multiplex PCR, lists solely in-frame clones and lacks some. The sample shows 200,000 to 250,000 clones, roughly 84% of them seen only once. Specimen: PBMCs. The receptors were sampled from a man in his fifties in good health and CMV-seronegative. Both conserved end residues are part of each CDR3. The order of the fields is CDR3 DNA, CDR3 protein, clone size, D gene, V gene, J gene. The D gene is left open where the match is weak. Size values are once, few and many counts, or a class for expanded clones, and some rows have none.

CDR3nt: TGTGCCAGCAGTTTAGCTAGCAACGAGCAGTTCTTC; CDR3aa: CASSLASNEQFF; abundance: NA; d_gene: NA; v_gene: TRBV27; j_gene: TRBJ2-1
CDR3nt: TGTGCCAGCAGCGGTCTAGCGGAGGGTTCCTACGAGCAGTACTTC; CDR3aa: CASSGLAEGSYEQYF; abundance: NA; d_gene: TRBD2; v_gene: TRBV9; j_gene: TRBJ2-7
CDR3nt: TGTGCCAGTAGTATTTTTTTGGGCAGTTTAGACTATGGCTACACCTTC; CDR3aa: CASSIFLGSLDYGYTF; abundance: NA; d_gene: NA; v_gene: TRBV19; j_gene: TRBJ1-2
CDR3nt: TGCGCCAGCAGTGAGTCTGGAGACTACGAGCAGTACTTC; CDR3aa: CASSESGDYEQYF; abundance: NA; d_gene: NA; v_gene: TRBV10-1; j_gene: TRBJ2-7
CDR3nt: TGTGCCAGCAGCTTAAGTAGCGGGAGGCAATACAATGAGCAGTTCTTC; CDR3aa: CASSLSSGRQYNEQFF; abundance: NA; d_gene: TRBD2; v_gene: TRBV7-3; j_gene: TRBJ2-1
CDR3nt: TGTGCCAGCAGACGAGGACAGCGGGGAAACATTCAGTACTTC; CDR3aa: CASRRGQRGNIQYF; abundance: NA; d_gene: NA; v_gene: TRBV6-5; j_gene: TRBJ2-4
CDR3nt: TGCGCCAGCAGCGACGGCCGGGACAGGTGGTACTTC; CDR3aa: CASSDGRDRWYF; abundance: NA; d_gene: TRBD1; v_gene: TRBV4-1; j_gene: TRBJ2-7
CDR3nt: TGTGCCAGCAGTTTTGACAGAAACTATGGCTACACCTTC; CDR3aa: CASSFDRNYGYTF; abundance: NA; d_gene: NA; v_gene: TRBV27; j_gene: TRBJ1-2
CDR3nt: TGTGCCAGCCAGCGGGAGGGGGCCCACGAGCAGTACTTC; CDR3aa: CASQREGAHEQYF; abundance: NA; d_gene: TRBD2; v_gene: TRBV19; j_gene: TRBJ2-7
CDR3nt: TGTGCCATCAGACAGGGACAGGCGGAAGGCTACACCTTC; CDR3aa: CAIRQGQAEGYTF; abundance: NA; d_gene: TRBD1; v_gene: TRBV10-3; j_gene: TRBJ1-2
CDR3nt: TGTGCCAGCAGTCAATTAGGTGGCAGAGGGTCTTTAGCCGGGGAGCTGTTTTTT; CDR3aa: CASSQLGGRGSLAGELFF; abundance: few; d_gene: NA; v_gene: TRBV28; j_gene: TRBJ2-2
CDR3nt: TGTGCCAGCAGCTTGGCAGGGGCCACGCGCTACACCTTC; CDR3aa: CASSLAGATRYTF; abundance: NA; d_gene: NA; v_gene: TRBV5-4; j_gene: TRBJ1-2
CDR3nt: TGTGCCAGTAGTATAATAGGGGTAGGTTCCGGTCAGCCCCAGCATTTT; CDR3aa: CASSIIGVGSGQPQHF; abundance: NA; d_gene: NA; v_gene: TRBV19; j_gene: TRBJ1-5
CDR3nt: TGTGCCAGCTCACCAACGGGACACCTCCAAGAGACCCAGTACTTC; CDR3aa: CASSPTGHLQETQYF; abundance: NA; d_gene: NA; v_gene: TRBV18; j_gene: TRBJ2-5
CDR3nt: TGTGCCACCAGCAACAGACACCTCTCTGGGGCCAACGTCCTGACTTTC; CDR3aa: CATSNRHLSGANVLTF; abundance: NA; d_gene: NA; v_gene: TRBV15; j_gene: TRBJ2-6
CDR3nt: TGTGCCAGCAGAGCTAGCGGGAGCACCGGGGAGCTGTTTTTT; CDR3aa: CASRASGSTGELFF; abundance: NA; d_gene: TRBD2; v_gene: TRBV5-4; j_gene: TRBJ2-2